Each of the 3 T cell receptor beta chains below was sequenced from the same sample in a study of blood T cell repertoires in COVID-19 (dated by TCRdb to 2018 to 2020). The library was built by means of the immunoSEQ multiplex PCR assay. Not all clones reach the TCRdb copy of this immuneACCESS table, which keeps in-frame sequences only. Checked studies attribute under half of the gap to unresolved V genes and leave the rest unexplained. The table for this sample lists roughly 250,000 clones; approximately 85% of them were counted only once. Of the sample, approximately 13% is held by the ten largest clones. Sequenced material: peripheral blood. The receptors originated from a woman aged 60 to 75 with active or convalescent COVID-19.

This clone appeared a single time. Other DNA sequences of this sample code for an identical CDR3. The rearrangement links TRBV12-3 or TRBV12-4 to TRBJ1-1; D gene unclear. Trimming removed 6 bases at V and 1 base at J, with 9 bases between. The CDR3 totals 13 residues. DNA of the CDR3: TGTGCCAGCAGCCGCGTCCCGAACACTGAAGCTTTCTTT. Protein product: CASSRVPNTEAFF.

The chain combines TRBV29-1 with TRBJ2-7; TRBD1 agrees at 9 bases. The V gene end was trimmed by 5 bases and the J gene end by 2 bases; junction bases not matched to a gene: 10. The CDR3 is made up of 15 amino acids. CDR1 is SQVTM and CDR2 is ANQGSEA in the germline V gene. CDR3 bases: TGCAGCGTTCGAAAGGACAGGGGTCGGGCCTACGAGCAGTACTTC. It specifies CSVRKDRGRAYEQYF.

J is TRBJ2-7 and V is TRBV5-4; 8 nucleotides agree with TRBD1. The CDR3 covers 16 residues. Looked up from germline, CDR1 is SGHNT and CDR2 is YYREEE (reference sequence). V was pared by 3 bases and J by 6 bases, with 14 bases of the junction left unmatched. CDR3 loop: CASSWGTGNLLGEQYF. CDR3 DNA: TGTGCCAGCAGCTGGGGGACAGGCAACCTCCTAGGCGAGCAGTACTTC. The variable domain in full, completed from reference TRBV5-4 and TRBJ2-7, reads ETGVTQSPTHLIKTRGQQVTLRCSSQSGHNTVSWYQQALGQGPQFIFQYYREEENGRGNFPPRFSGLQFPNYSSELNVNALELDDSALYLCASSWGTGNLLGEQYFGPGTRLTVT.